The 32 T cell receptor beta chains presented below share a single source sample, sequenced in a study of T cell changes during pregnancy in multiple sclerosis (dated by TCRdb to about 2019). Preparation of the library involved the immunoSEQ multiplex PCR assay. Entries here come from immuneACCESS through TCRdb and include only in-frame sequences with V and J called. Some clones fail to appear in such tables; in the studies checked, an unresolved V gene covers under half of the shortfall, and the cause of the remainder is unknown. This sample lists some 40,000 clones; 90% were detected once. The ten top clones hold approximately 0.5% of the sample. The starting material was CD4+ T cells from peripheral blood mononuclear cells, obtained in the second trimester of pregnancy. The receptors shown here come from a female donor with multiple sclerosis, enrolled in a pregnancy study.

The chain carries TRBV28 and TRBJ1-5; weak D call: TRBD1 (6 bases). Germline V gene data show CDR1 as MDHEN and CDR2 as SYDVKM. The CDR3 is made up of 16 amino acids. The ends were cut back, 3 bases at V and 2 bases at J, with 14 bases in the middle. The CDR3 DNA is TGTGCCAGCAGTTTCGAGTCAGGGGCAGGCAATCAGCCCCAGCATTTT. Protein sequence: CASSFESGAGNQPQHF.

This clone appeared a single time. V and J are TRBV29-1 and TRBJ1-3, with 8 bases that match TRBD1. Germline CDR1 SQVTM, CDR2 ANQGSEA. The V gene end was trimmed by 0 bases and the J gene end by 4 bases; junction bases not matched to a gene: 5. The CDR3 is 15 amino acids. The CDR3 sequence: CSVEDWTGYGNTIYF. The CDR3 nucleotides read TGCAGCGTTGAAGACTGGACAGGGTACGGAAACACCATATATTTT.

This sequence joins TRBV11-2 and TRBJ2-3; maybe TRBD2 (6 bases). Germline V lookup: CDR1 SGHAT, CDR2 FQNNGV. Trimming pared 5 bases from V and 4 bases from J, leaving 22 bases between. The CDR3 length is 17 residues. CDR3 in amino acids: CASSRLSSDFQADTQYF. In nucleotides, the CDR3 is TGTGCCAGCAGCCGGCTCTCTAGCGACTTTCAAGCAGATACGCAGTATTTT.

The rearrangement uses TRBV7-2 and TRBJ2-3; TRBD1 matches 7 bases. The CDR3 covers 15 residues. CDR1 SGHTA and CDR2 FQGNSA come from the germline V gene. Germline trimming cut 1 base from V and 7 bases from J; bases unmatched to any gene: 8. CDR3 bases: TGTGCCAGCAGCTTAGGAGGGGGCGGAGGTAATACGCAGTATTTT. It yields the protein CASSLGGGGGNTQYF.

This chain connects TRBV5-4 to TRBJ2-2; tentative D call: TRBD1 (7 bases). CDR3 length: 16 amino acids. The ends were cut back, 4 bases at V and 6 bases at J, with 19 bases in the middle. The V gene's germline CDR1 is SGHNT and CDR2 YYREEE (reference sequence). The CDR3 DNA reads as TGTGCCAGCAGCCTCCCCAGGGGGGACAGCGCCGGGGAGCTGTTTTTT. Translation: CASSLPRGDSAGELFF.

The chain employs TRBV28 and TRBJ2-1; 8 positions agree with TRBD2. The length of the CDR3 is 12 residues. Germline V gives CDR1 MDHEN, CDR2 SYDVKM. The V gene end was trimmed by 6 bases and the J gene end by 13 bases; junction bases not matched to a gene: 8. CDR3 residues: CASRQPAGGQFF. CDR3 bases: TGTGCCAGCAGACAACCCGCGGGAGGTCAGTTCTTC.

This chain joins TRBV4-1 and TRBJ2-4; the match to TRBD2 covers 16 bases. The CDR3 totals 18 residues. J gave up 1 base and V 4 bases, and 4 bases lay outside the gene matches. Germline V CDR1 and CDR2: MGHRA, YSYEKL. CDR3 sequence: CASSPGLAGGLAKNIQYF. The CDR3 bases are TGCGCCAGCAGCCCGGGACTAGCGGGAGGGTTGGCCAAAAACATTCAGTACTTC.

V and J are TRBV4-1 and TRBJ2-1; D call uncertain. The germline gives CDR1 MGHRA, CDR2 YSYEKL. The CDR3 has 16 amino acids. Between the trimmed V and J ends, which lost 1 base and 3 bases, there was a span of 13 bases. The CDR3 region is CASSQVTRQYYNEQFF. DNA of the CDR3: TGCGCCAGCAGCCAAGTTACGCGACAATACTACAATGAGCAGTTCTTC.

J is TRBJ1-4 and V is TRBV18, with 9 bases lining up with TRBD1. CDR3 size: 14 residues. The junction had 6 bases not matched to a gene; V was cut back by 5 bases and J by 8 bases. CDR1 is KGHSH and CDR2 is LQKENI in the germline V gene. CDR3 DNA: TGTGCCAGCTCAGCCGGGACAGGGAACGAAAAACTGTTTTTT. Encoded protein: CASSAGTGNEKLFF.

This clone was observed once. The chain joins TRBV6-5 to TRBJ1-1, with unresolved D. Germline V lookup: CDR1 MNHEY, CDR2 SVGAGI. The CDR3 is made up of 14 amino acids. V was shortened by 0 bases and J by 0 bases, with 5 bases between the two germline ends. In DNA form, the CDR3 reads TGTGCCAGCAGTTACTCACGGTTGAACACTGAAGCTTTCTTT. As protein: CASSYSRLNTEAFF.

The J gene is TRBJ2-6, the V gene TRBV7-3; D is uncertain. V lost 5 bases and J lost 0, with 8 bases in between. This CDR3 is 15 amino acids long. Germline assignment: CDR1 SGHTA and CDR2 FQGTGA. In DNA, the CDR3 is TGTGCCAGCAGCGCAACACGCTCTGGGGCCAACGTCCTGACTTTC. Encoded protein: CASSATRSGANVLTF.

The rearrangement links TRBV4-3 to TRBJ2-1; TRBD2 aligns across 11 bases. The V gene end was trimmed by 4 bases and the J gene end by 6 bases; junction bases not matched to a gene: 5. The length of the CDR3 is 15 residues. CDR1 is LGHNA and CDR2 is YSLEER in the germline V gene. CDR3: CASSLIAGGPNEQFF. The CDR3 DNA follows: TGCGCCAGCAGCCTTATAGCGGGAGGGCCCAATGAGCAGTTCTTC.

The chain recombines TRBV23-1 with TRBJ2-1, with 11 bases matching TRBD2. TRBV23-1 is flagged as an ORF with uncertain function. CDR3 length: 13 residues. Germline trimming cut 6 bases from V and 8 bases from J; bases unmatched to any gene: 3. The CDR3 nucleotides read TGCGCCAGCAGGACTAGCGGGGAGGATGAGCAGTTCTTC. This codes for CASRTSGEDEQFF.

The CDR3 DNA reads as TGTGCCAGCAGCCCAGGGACAGGGGGGCAAGAGACCCAGTACTTC. Its translation: CASSPGTGGQETQYF. V is TRBV7-6 and J is TRBJ2-5; 11 positions agree with TRBD1. The CDR3 sequence is 15 residues long. J gave up 2 bases and V 5 bases, and 4 bases lay outside the gene matches. Germline CDR1 SGHVS, CDR2 FNYEAQ.

This chain connects TRBV30 to TRBJ2-7, with TRBD2 matching 11 bases. Germline loops: CDR1 GTSNPN, CDR2 SVGIG (reference sequence). The CDR3 sequence is 14 residues long. The trim removed 2 bases at V and 4 bases at J, leaving 4 bases unmatched. The CDR3 coding sequence is TGTGCCTGGAGTCCGACTAGCGGGATTTACGAGCAGTACTTC. Residues: CAWSPTSGIYEQYF.

The chain uses TRBV7-9 and TRBJ2-1; 8 bases are shared with TRBD1. V lost 6 bases and J lost 4; bases outside the gene matches: 8. The germline V gene encodes CDR1 SEHNR and CDR2 FQNEAQ (reference sequence). The CDR3 runs to 15 residues. CDR3 bases: TGTGCCAGCAGTTCGCCGGGACAGGCATACAATGAGCAGTTCTTC. Protein sequence: CASSSPGQAYNEQFF.

This clone was found once. The J gene is TRBJ2-1, the V gene TRBV5-1, with D perhaps matching TRBD1 (6 bases). The germline V and J ends were trimmed by 0 bases and 4 bases, with 11 bases remaining between them. Germline CDR1 is SGHRS and CDR2 is YFSETQ. This CDR3 is 15 amino acids long. CDR3 in amino acids: CASSLGGLGYNEQFF. In nucleotides, the CDR3 is TGCGCCAGCAGCTTGGGGGGGCTAGGGTACAATGAGCAGTTCTTC.

V gene TRBV28 combines with J gene TRBJ2-1; 9 nucleotides agree with TRBD2. Germline V gene lookup returns CDR1 MDHEN and CDR2 SYDVKM. The trim removed 6 bases at V and 10 bases at J, leaving 4 bases unmatched. CDR3 length: 12 amino acids. This chain's CDR3 is CASSLLAGEQFF. CDR3 sequence (DNA): TGTGCCAGCAGCTTGCTAGCGGGGGAGCAGTTCTTC.

The V gene is TRBV30, the J gene TRBJ2-7, with 7 bases matching TRBD2. CDR1 and CDR2 (germline): GTSNPN, SVGIG (reference sequence). Trimming at V came to 5 bases and at J to 6 bases, leaving 10 bases not matched to a gene. This CDR3 is built from 13 residues. The DNA for the CDR3 is TGTGCCTGGGCCCCTACCTTAGCGGGCGAGCAGTACTTC. Translating gives CAWAPTLAGEQYF.

The chain has TRBV5-4 and TRBJ1-4; D not certain. The CDR3 length is 14 residues. Germline lookup yields CDR1 SGHNT and CDR2 YYREEE (reference sequence). The V end lost 5 bases, the J end lost 7 bases, and 15 bases lay between the germline ends. The CDR3 coding sequence is TGTGCCAGCAGTCACTCCTCGGGTTTTGAAAAACTGTTTTTT. It encodes CASSHSSGFEKLFF.

V is TRBV19 and J is TRBJ1-1; D not resolved. V shed 5 bases and J shed 5 bases, with 12 bases lying between them. The CDR3 is 13 residues long. CDR1 is LNHDA, CDR2 SQIVND, per germline (reference sequence). DNA of the CDR3: TGTGCCAGTAGTGAGGGTAGGGAAACTGAAGCTTTCTTT. Protein sequence: CASSEGRETEAFF.

The chain combines TRBV4-3 with TRBJ2-3; D is unclear. The CDR3 extends over 15 amino acids. Trimming took 2 bases from V and 2 from J, leaving 11 bases between them. Looked up from germline, CDR1 is LGHNA and CDR2 is YSLEER. CDR3 protein: CASSQRYKSTDTQYF. CDR3 bases: TGCGCCAGCAGCCAACGATACAAGTCCACAGATACGCAGTATTTT.

The chain employs TRBV12-5 and TRBJ2-5; 8 positions match TRBD1. J lost 2 bases, V lost 2 bases, and 1 base had no gene match. Germline CDR1 reads LGHNT; CDR2 reads FRNRAP. This CDR3 region has 14 residues. Written as DNA, the CDR3 is TGTGCTAGTGGTTTGACAGGGGGACAAGAGACCCAGTACTTC. It encodes CASGLTGGQETQYF.

The J gene is TRBJ1-1, the V gene TRBV10-3; 9 nucleotides align to TRBD1. From germline, CDR1 is ENHRY and CDR2 SYGVKD. The CDR3 covers 16 residues. V trimming: 4 bases; J trimming: 5 bases; junction bases outside the gene matches: 11. The DNA of the CDR3 is TGTGCCATCAGTGGCGGACAGGGGCTCCTAGGAACTGAAGCTTTCTTT. Its protein is CAISGGQGLLGTEAFF.

The chain links TRBV29-1 to TRBJ2-5; 10 bases match TRBD1. This CDR3 spans 14 amino acids. Germline V lookup: CDR1 SQVTM, CDR2 ANQGSEA. The V gene end was trimmed by 0 bases and the J gene end by 7 bases; junction bases not matched to a gene: 5. The CDR3 reads CSVEEDRGLGTQYF. The CDR3 region has the DNA TGCAGCGTTGAAGAGGACAGGGGGTTGGGGACCCAGTACTTC.

This chain uses TRBV7-2 with TRBJ2-1; 8 bases fit TRBD1. V shed 3 bases and J 12 bases; nucleotides not matched to a gene: 4. CDR1 and CDR2 from the germline V gene are SGHTA and FQGNSA. This CDR3 has 12 amino acids. CDR3 nucleotides: TGTGCCAGCAGCTTTTTGGGGACAGGGCAGTTCTTC. Protein product: CASSFLGTGQFF.

J is TRBJ2-3 and V is TRBV2; no clear D. V gave up 3 bases and J gave up 2 bases, with 9 bases separating them. The CDR3 runs to 14 residues. Germline values: CDR1 SNHLY, CDR2 FYNNEI. CDR3: CASSESFFTDTQYF. In DNA form, the CDR3 reads TGTGCCAGCAGTGAGTCCTTTTTCACAGATACGCAGTATTTT.

Regarding this clone: Different DNA sequences within this sample yield the same CDR3. The chain carries TRBV6-1 and TRBJ2-5; TRBD1 matches 7 bases. Germline loops: CDR1 MNHNS, CDR2 SASEGT. V lost 6 bases, J lost 5 bases, and 6 bases stayed unmatched. This CDR3 is 13 amino acids long. The CDR3 here is CASRRTGVETQYF. The CDR3 DNA reads TGTGCCAGCAGGCGGACAGGAGTCGAGACCCAGTACTTC.

The chain carries TRBV7-2 and TRBJ2-1, with 9 bases identical to TRBD2. This CDR3 comprises 16 residues. Germline V gene sequence: CDR1 SGHTA, CDR2 FQGNSA. V lost 2 bases, J lost 4 bases, and 6 bases stayed unmatched. The CDR3 region has the DNA TGTGCCAGCAGCTTACGCCTAGCGGGGAGATACAATGAGCAGTTCTTC. Translation gives CASSLRLAGRYNEQFF.

The rearrangement uses TRBV28 and TRBJ2-7; a possible D gene is TRBD1 (6 bases). Trimming removed 1 base at V and 0 bases at J, with 10 bases between. The CDR3 is 15 residues long. Looked up from germline, CDR1 is MDHEN and CDR2 is SYDVKM. CDR3 in amino acids: CASSLLGQSSYEQYF. The CDR3 nucleotides read TGTGCCAGCAGTTTATTAGGACAGTCCTCCTACGAGCAGTACTTC.

The chain links TRBV7-3 to TRBJ2-7, with a weak D call TRBD1 (6 bases). This CDR3 spans 13 amino acids. The V gene's germline CDR1 is SGHTA and CDR2 FQGTGA. The ends were cut back, 0 bases at V and 3 bases at J, with 6 bases in the middle. CDR3 sequence: CASSLTGGYEQYF. The CDR3 DNA reads as TGTGCCAGCAGCTTAACAGGGGGCTACGAGCAGTACTTC.

The chain is built from TRBV7-3 and TRBJ1-1, with 7 bases fitting TRBD1. Per the germline V gene, CDR1 is SGHTA and CDR2 is FQGTGA. The trim removed 0 bases at V and 1 base at J, leaving 2 bases unmatched. The CDR3 consists of 15 residues. CDR3 coding DNA: TGTGCCAGCAGCTTAACACCAGGGGGGAACACTGAAGCTTTCTTT. It is translated as CASSLTPGGNTEAFF.